A selection of T cell receptor beta chains follows, all from one sample in a study of blood T cell repertoires in COVID-19. Some clones are missing from TCRdb's copy, which holds only in-frame ones; the method was immunoSEQ multiplex PCR. The sample carries over 200,000 clones, nearly 90% recorded once. Sequenced material: PBMCs or T cells enriched from blood (not recorded which). These receptors were obtained from a man aged 25-45 years who had recovered from COVID-19. CDR3s leave out the opening cysteine and the closing phenylalanine or tryptophan. Fields, in order: J gene, V gene, D gene, CDR3 protein. The D gene is left open where the match is weak.

>TRBJ1-6|TRBV30|TRBD1
AWSHRGYGSPLH
>TRBJ1-1|TRBV6-5|-
ASNPGEGLYTEAF
>TRBJ2-3|TRBV7-8|-
ASSFRAGFTPTDTQY
>TRBJ2-5|TRBV5-4|TRBD1
ASSLGGQGKETQY
>TRBJ2-7|TRBV10-3|TRBD1
AISPIDRVEQY
>TRBJ1-6|TRBV30|-
AWSGLSSYNSPLH
>TRBJ1-5|TRBV18|-
ASSPPGRGRNQPQH
>TRBJ1-5|TRBV10-3|TRBD1
AISPDRDQPQH
>TRBJ1-1|TRBV12-5|TRBD1
ASGWTGGTEAF
>TRBJ1-5|TRBV27|-
ATSFRTDQPQH
>TRBJ1-1|TRBV4-2|-
ASSQANGGRDTEAF
>TRBJ1-1|TRBV28|-
ASSFGSLRAEAF
>TRBJ2-2|TRBV5-1|-
ASKVGSTGELF
>TRBJ2-7|TRBV18|TRBD2
ASSPPSGGEEQY
>TRBJ1-5|TRBV10-1|-
AASWDKSNQPQH
>TRBJ2-1|TRBV6-4|-
ASSDGNRYNEQF
>TRBJ2-3|TRBV19|TRBD2
ASSIGVSGRHTDTQY
>TRBJ2-1|TRBV2|TRBD2
ASKASGHNEQF
>TRBJ1-2|TRBV4-1|TRBD1
ASSQPGQGLGYT
>TRBJ2-1|TRBV5-1|TRBD2
ASSPMPSTSGNYNEQF
>TRBJ1-5|TRBV6-5|-
ASSDSLSNQPQH
>TRBJ1-3|TRBV10-3|-
AISQGGDTIY
>TRBJ1-2|TRBV21-1|-
ASSNQFLGGLANYGYT
>TRBJ1-2|TRBV30|-
AWSGNYGYT
>TRBJ2-4|TRBV7-2|TRBD1
ASSTGTGGVLAKNIQY
>TRBJ1-1|TRBV2|TRBD1
ASSFQGGTEAF
>TRBJ1-1|TRBV7-9|-
GEGPHEAF
>TRBJ2-1|TRBV12-3/TRBV12-4|TRBD2
ASSAGGTSEQF
>TRBJ1-2|TRBV7-2|-
ASSLVQGYDYT
>TRBJ2-7|TRBV28|-
ASSPLPDSAYEQY
>TRBJ2-3|TRBV5-1|-
ASSFLGGSTDTQY
>TRBJ2-7|TRBV7-9|-
ASSTVLTYEQY
>TRBJ2-7|TRBV7-9|-
ASELSSEQY
>TRBJ2-7|TRBV10-3|-
AISSTVVYEQY
>TRBJ1-1|TRBV20-1|TRBD1
SAPGTGMAF
>TRBJ1-2|TRBV28|TRBD1
ASSRRTGGIYGYT
>TRBJ2-7|TRBV29-1|-
SVRRLGLEQY
>TRBJ2-1|TRBV7-9|-
ASSNRDFYNEQF
>TRBJ1-5|TRBV28|-
ASSRGGTDQPQH
>TRBJ2-7|TRBV6-1|-
ASSEVWAGVSNSYEQY
>TRBJ2-7|TRBV11-2|TRBD2
ASSPRTSGSHEQY
>TRBJ2-7|TRBV27|-
ASREDWISYEQY
>TRBJ2-1|TRBV6-5|-
ATEGLHNEQF
>TRBJ2-5|TRBV12-3/TRBV12-4|TRBD1
ASSLGQGPTQY
>TRBJ1-1|TRBV6-5|TRBD1
ASSYHGQGRTEAF
>TRBJ1-1|TRBV4-1|-
ASSQDYPEPTEAF
>TRBJ1-1|TRBV29-1|-
SVGEWVTEAF
>TRBJ2-7|TRBV6-5|-
ASSYQGSYEQY
>TRBJ1-2|TRBV9|-
ASSEGDREANYGYT
>TRBJ2-3|TRBV7-2|TRBD2
ASSFSGGATDTQY
>TRBJ2-7|TRBV4-1|-
ASSQTPGMTHEQY
>TRBJ2-3|TRBV4-1|-
ASSQVGGGTDTQY
>TRBJ2-7|TRBV2|-
ASNVRQPSSYEQY
>TRBJ1-1|TRBV5-1|-
ASSSTGTQRATEAF
>TRBJ1-2|TRBV7-9|-
ASSLAREEFRYGYT
>TRBJ2-1|TRBV9|TRBD1
ASSVGTDYNEQF
>TRBJ2-5|TRBV10-3|-
AISVSETQY
>TRBJ1-6|TRBV2|-
ASRLSSYNSPLH